This entry is about one TCR beta chain. This sample stems from a study of blood T cell repertoires in COVID-19. Study-wide background: The study drew acute and convalescent COVID-19 samples from the United States, Italy and Spain. PBMCs, B-cell-depleted T cells, or T cells were the source of the cDNA or gDNA that made up the material.

The authors' processing: The authors estimated nucleated cell counts from reference gene primer amplification. Assay used: immunoSEQ multiplex PCR; TCRdb lists only in-frame clones, some missing. The DNA was the basis for D and trimming; V, J and clone size are from that table. The sample contains around 80,000 clones, roughly four fifths of which appear only once. The sequence was obtained from a human donor in a cohort sampled during active COVID-19. The sequenced sample was peripheral blood.

The CDR3 sequence: CASSNTGTAGYEQYF. The CDR3 DNA reads as TGTGCCAGCAGCAACACCGGGACAGCAGGCTACGAGCAGTACTTC. The chain combines TRBV7-2 with TRBJ2-7; 7 positions agree with TRBD1. The CDR3 is 15 residues long. V shed 5 bases, J shed 3 bases, and the junction held 10 bases outside the gene matches. Germline V gives CDR1 SGHTA, CDR2 FQGNSA.